This TCR beta chain came from a study of cytomegalovirus exposure and HLA in healthy donors. CDR1 SGHRS and CDR2 YFSETQ come from the germline V gene. The CDR3 is 15 amino acids. V gave up 4 bases and J gave up 4 bases, with 17 bases separating them. As regards this clone: Its antigen is still unknown.

Broader study findings: Most of the CMV-associated TCR beta chains (in a later analysis) appeared to be HLA-restricted.

The PCR was carried out with 60 Vbeta primers and 13 Jbeta primers. The protocol was immunoSEQ multiplex PCR, while the TCRdb copy is restricted to in-frame clones and leaves out a portion. The data show 100,000 to 150,000 clones, around 85% seen once. While unrecorded immune exposures were likely, the donors were nominally healthy when sampled. The clonotype comes from a boy aged 10-17 years in good health and CMV-seronegative. V and J are TRBV5-1 and TRBJ2-5, with a possible D match to TRBD1 (6 bases). The sample was PBMCs. CDR3 loop: CASSRGQIQGETQYF. CDR3 nucleotides: TGCGCCAGCAGCCGCGGACAGATTCAGGGAGAGACCCAGTACTTC. Combining the CDR3 with reference TRBV5-1 and TRBJ2-5 gives the whole variable domain KAGVTQTPRYLIKTRGQQVTLSCSPISGHRSVSWYQQTPGQGLQFLFEYFSETQRNKGNFPGRFSGRQFSNSRSEMNVSTLELGDSALYLCASSRGQIQGETQYFGPGTRLLVL.